This entry lists 14 T cell receptor beta chains sequenced from one sample in a study of blood T cell repertoires in COVID-19. TCRdb's copy holds only in-frame clones and misses some; the assay was immunoSEQ multiplex PCR. The sample lists fewer than 250,000 clones; about 90% were seen once. Source material: PBMCs or T cells enriched from blood (not recorded which). These receptors originate from a young woman who had recovered from COVID-19.

The genes are TRBV15 and TRBJ1-1; unclear D gene. The CDR3 is 14 amino acids. CDR1 LNHNV and CDR2 YYDKDF come from the germline V gene (reference sequence). V gave up 0 bases and J gave up 0 bases, with 5 bases separating them. The CDR3 DNA follows: TGTGCCACCAGCAGAGATGTCATGAACACTGAAGCTTTCTTT. Protein sequence: CATSRDVMNTEAFF.

The V gene is TRBV25-1, the J gene TRBJ1-4, with 9 bases aligning to TRBD1. V was clipped by 4 bases and J by 12 bases; unmatched bases: 12. CDR1 and CDR2 from the germline V gene are MGHDK and SYGVNS. CDR3 length: 15 residues. In DNA form, the CDR3 reads TGTGCCAGCAGTGTCGGGACAGGGCCTAATGTGGAACTGTTTTTT. This gives the protein CASSVGTGPNVELFF.

The V and J genes are TRBV6-6 and TRBJ1-3; D not certain. Trimming cost V 0 bases and J 4 bases, with 7 bases left between them. Germline loops: CDR1 MNHNY, CDR2 SVGAGI (reference sequence). The length of the CDR3 is 14 residues. The CDR3 spells CASSYSEKGNTIYF. The CDR3 region has the DNA TGTGCCAGCAGTTACTCAGAGAAGGGAAACACCATATATTTT.

This clone was observed a single time. This chain connects TRBV7-2 to TRBJ1-3, with a tentative D call TRBD1 (5 bases). The germline V gene encodes CDR1 SGHTA and CDR2 FQGNSA. V dropped 2 bases and J dropped 4 bases, with 12 bases sitting between them. CDR3 length: 15 residues. The DNA for the CDR3 is TGTGCCAGCAGCTTATCGGCGGGGGGAGGAAACACCATATATTTT. It is translated as CASSLSAGGGNTIYF.

The chain has TRBV2 and TRBJ1-5; D possibly corresponds to TRBD1 (5 bases). Germline V lookup: CDR1 SNHLY, CDR2 FYNNEI. V was shortened by 2 bases and J by 7 bases, with 12 bases between the two germline ends. The CDR3 is made up of 14 amino acids. The CDR3 nucleotides read TGTGCCAGCAGTGAACAGGGCTTCAGCCAGCCCCAGCATTTT. Translating it yields CASSEQGFSQPQHF.

V and J are TRBV5-5 and TRBJ2-7; 14 bases agree with TRBD2. The CDR3 consists of 17 residues. Germline V lookup: CDR1 SGHKS, CDR2 YYEKEE (reference sequence). J lost 1 base, V lost 0 bases, and 3 bases had no gene match. The CDR3 loop reads CASSLATSGGASYEQYF. The CDR3 bases are TGTGCCAGCAGCTTGGCGACTAGCGGGGGGGCATCCTACGAGCAGTACTTC.

The rearrangement uses TRBV10-3 and TRBJ2-1; D possibly corresponds to TRBD2 (5 bases). With 10 bases removed from V and 0 bases from J, the gap between germline ends came to 13 bases. The CDR3 covers 14 residues. Germline lookup yields CDR1 ENHRY and CDR2 SYGVKD. In DNA form, the CDR3 reads TGTGCCACCAAGAGGAGGAGCTCCTACAATGAGCAGTTCTTC. It is translated as CATKRRSSYNEQFF.

The V gene is TRBV11-2, the J gene TRBJ2-7, with 10 nucleotides matching TRBD1. Germline V gene lookup returns CDR1 SGHAT and CDR2 FQNNGV. There are 13 residues in the CDR3. Germline trimming cut 3 bases from V and 5 bases from J; bases unmatched to any gene: 1. The CDR3 is CASSFGTGDEQYF. The CDR3 DNA reads as TGTGCCAGCAGCTTCGGGACAGGGGACGAGCAGTACTTC.

This rearrangement joins TRBV7-8 to TRBJ2-1, with a possible D match to TRBD2 (6 bases). V was cut by 1 base and J by 5 bases, with 12 bases left in between. This CDR3 is built from 15 residues. From germline, CDR1 is SGHVS and CDR2 FQNEAQ. CDR3 in amino acids: CASSLERGRHNEQFF. The CDR3 DNA follows: TGTGCCAGCAGCTTAGAACGGGGGAGGCACAATGAGCAGTTCTTC.

CDR3 loop: CASSFGQGREQYF. The CDR3 DNA sequence: TGTGCCAGCAGCTTTGGACAGGGGAGAGAGCAGTACTTC. This rearrangement joins TRBV11-3 to TRBJ2-7, with 9 bases lining up with TRBD1. CDR1 is SGHNT and CDR2 is YENEEA in the germline V gene. There are 13 residues in the CDR3. V shed 3 bases and J 7 bases; nucleotides not matched to a gene: 4.

The chain links TRBV5-6 to TRBJ2-7; no clear D. Germline loops: CDR1 SGHDT, CDR2 YYEEEE. V dropped 0 bases and J dropped 0 bases, with 10 bases sitting between them. There are 15 residues in the CDR3. CDR3 DNA sequence: TGTGCCAGCAGCTTGGGTGGATCTAGCTCCTACGAGCAGTACTTC. Protein product: CASSLGGSSSYEQYF.

The gene calls are TRBV3-1 (or the pseudogene TRBV3-2) and TRBJ1-4; 8 nucleotides align to TRBD1. J gave up 0 bases and V 3 bases, and 3 bases lay outside the gene matches. Germline V CDR1 and CDR2: LGHDT, YNNKEL (reference sequence). This CDR3 has 16 amino acids. DNA for the CDR3: TGTGCCAGCAGCCAGAGACAGGGGACAACTAATGAAAAACTGTTTTTT. It translates to CASSQRQGTTNEKLFF.

This chain uses TRBV5-1 with TRBJ2-5; TRBD2 might be the D (6 bases). Germline loops: CDR1 SGHRS, CDR2 YFSETQ. Trimming left V 4 bases short and J 3 bases short, with 13 bases between. This CDR3 region has 14 residues. In nucleotides, the CDR3 is TGCGCCAGCAGCACCGGGGGAGTGGAAGAGACCCAGTACTTC. Amino acid sequence: CASSTGGVEETQYF.

The chain has TRBV4-2 and TRBJ2-1; 16 bases match TRBD2. CDR1 and CDR2 from the germline V gene are LGHNA and YNFKEQ. V was pared by 2 bases and J by 1 base, with 8 bases of the junction left unmatched. CDR3 length: 20 amino acids. Here the CDR3 reads CASSQLSGTSGGGSYNEQFF. The CDR3 DNA follows: TGTGCCAGCAGCCAATTATCCGGGACTAGCGGGGGGGGATCCTACAATGAGCAGTTCTTC.